The 21 T cell receptor beta chains below come from one sample, sequenced in a study of Ad26.COV2.S vaccination and SARS-CoV-2 variants. The treatment was: 15 to 20 received Ad26.COV2.S at low or high dose, single or two shots; a few received placebo; per-sample allocation not given. Sampling was done on day 63 after the first vaccine or placebo injection. Measured with immunoSEQ multiplex PCR; TCRdb has only the in-frame clones, and not every one. Here the sample spans under 300,000 clones, roughly nine tenths being singletons. Sequencing used peripheral blood, obtained in a trial of Ad26.COV2.S vaccine versus placebo. These receptors were collected from a person aged 18-65 years who received the Ad26.COV2.S COVID-19 vaccine or a placebo.

The rearrangement joins TRBV12-3 or TRBV12-4 to TRBJ1-2; perhaps TRBD1 as D (5 bases). Trimming cost V 5 bases and J 5 bases, with 9 bases left between them. This CDR3 contains 12 residues. The CDR3 sequence: CASSRGVYGYTF. The CDR3 coding sequence is TGTGCCAGCAGTCGAGGGGTTTATGGCTACACCTTC.

V usage is TRBV7-8 and J usage is TRBJ2-2; TRBD2 is a possible D gene (7 bases). Germline lookup yields CDR1 SGHVS and CDR2 FQNEAQ. The germline V and J ends were trimmed by 10 bases and 1 base, with 22 bases remaining between them. CDR3 length: 17 amino acids. For the CDR3, the DNA is TGTGCCACTAGGGGCTGGGGGCGGGGGCTGAACACCGGGGAGCTGTTTTTT. Amino acids: CATRGWGRGLNTGELFF.

This clone was counted between two and nine times. The V and J genes are TRBV3-1 (or the pseudogene TRBV3-2) and TRBJ2-1, with D perhaps matching TRBD1 or TRBD2 (6 bases each). Trimming cost V 1 base and J 8 bases, with 12 bases left between them. Germline loops: CDR1 LGHDT, CDR2 YNNKEL (reference sequence). CDR3 length equals 14 residues. The CDR3 DNA follows: TGTGCCAGCAGCCAAGGGCTGGGGGGCCATGAGCAGTTCTTC. Protein sequence: CASSQGLGGHEQFF.

V is TRBV12-5 and J is TRBJ2-6; TRBD1 matches 10 bases. Trimming took 6 bases from V and 12 from J; bases not matched to a gene: 8. In germline, CDR1 is LGHNT, CDR2 FRNRAP. This CDR3 is built from 14 residues. In nucleotides, the CDR3 is TGTGCTAGTGGAAGGACAGGGGGGTTTCTCGTCCTGACTTTC. It codes for CASGRTGGFLVLTF.

This chain joins TRBV5-6 and TRBJ2-1; 7 nucleotides agree with TRBD1. The V gene's germline CDR1 is SGHDT and CDR2 YYEEEE. After removal of 4 bases from V and 5 bases from J, the junction contained 9 bases not matched to a gene. The CDR3 is made up of 15 amino acids. The CDR3 protein is CASSLSGTDNNEQFF. The CDR3 DNA follows: TGTGCCAGCAGCCTCAGTGGGACAGACAACAATGAGCAGTTCTTC.

V is TRBV6-6 and J is TRBJ1-1; D may be TRBD1 (5 bases). With 2 bases removed from V and 5 bases from J, the gap between germline ends came to 9 bases. The germline gives CDR1 MNHNY, CDR2 SVGAGI (reference sequence). This CDR3 has 13 residues. CDR3 coding DNA: TGTGCCAGCAGTTACGTAGCAGGGACTGAAGCTTTCTTT. Translating it yields CASSYVAGTEAFF.

Only a few counts were recorded for this clone. Additional DNA sequences in this sample encode the identical CDR3. The rearrangement links TRBV6-5 to TRBJ1-1; 10 positions agree with TRBD1. CDR3 length equals 15 residues. Germline assignment: CDR1 MNHEY and CDR2 SVGAGI. Germline trimming cut 0 bases from V and 3 bases from J; bases unmatched to any gene: 1. The CDR3 protein is CASSYSGTGDTEAFF. The CDR3 region has the DNA TGTGCCAGCAGTTACTCCGGGACAGGGGACACTGAAGCTTTCTTT.

This chain links TRBV19 with TRBJ1-3; D call uncertain. The CDR3 has 13 residues. CDR1 and CDR2 from the germline V gene are LNHDA and SQIVND (reference sequence). V shed 3 bases and J shed 6 bases, with 9 bases lying between them. This CDR3 reads CASSMPQENTIYF. The DNA of the CDR3 is TGTGCCAGTAGTATGCCTCAAGAAAACACCATATATTTT.

This chain connects TRBV4-2 to TRBJ2-2, with D perhaps TRBD1 (6 bases). V was pared by 4 bases and J by 5 bases, with 14 bases between. The CDR3 loop spans 15 amino acids. Germline V gene sequence: CDR1 LGHNA, CDR2 YNFKEQ. The DNA of the CDR3 is TGTGCCAGCAGCCGTAGAGAGGGGGAGACCGGGGAGCTGTTTTTT. Translating gives CASSRREGETGELFF.

The V call is TRBV12-3 or TRBV12-4, the J call TRBJ2-3; 7 nucleotides match TRBD1. CDR3 length: 13 residues. After removal of 5 bases from V and 5 bases from J, the junction contained 4 bases not matched to a gene. CDR3 coding DNA: TGTGCCAGCAGTCAAGGGGACAGAGATACGCAGTATTTT. Translated, it gives CASSQGDRDTQYF.

This sequence joins TRBV6-5 and TRBJ1-4, with D perhaps TRBD1 (6 bases). Trimming cost V 7 bases and J 5 bases, with 14 bases left between them. Germline CDR1 MNHEY, CDR2 SVGAGI. This CDR3 comprises 14 residues. CDR3 nucleotides: TGTGCCAGCAATTCGGACAGATTAAATGAAAAACTGTTTTTT. Its protein is CASNSDRLNEKLFF.

The gene calls are TRBV7-9 and TRBJ1-2, with 7 bases matching TRBD1. Germline assignment: CDR1 SEHNR and CDR2 FQNEAQ (reference sequence). Germline trimming cut 3 bases from V and 5 bases from J; bases unmatched to any gene: 3. CDR3 length: 13 residues. The CDR3 region has the DNA TGTGCCAGCAGCTTCGGGACAGTTTATGGCTACACCTTC. Translation: CASSFGTVYGYTF.

This chain uses TRBV13 with TRBJ2-5, with 13 bases fitting TRBD2. Germline V gene lookup returns CDR1 PRHDT and CDR2 FYEKMQ (reference sequence). V shed 5 bases and J 5 bases; nucleotides not matched to a gene: 8. CDR3 length: 16 residues. For the CDR3, the DNA is TGTGCCAGCAGCGATGACAGGGGACTAGCGGGGGAGACCCAGTACTTC. Amino acids: CASSDDRGLAGETQYF.

This chain uses TRBV7-2 with TRBJ2-1; 9 nucleotides agree with TRBD1. CDR1 is SGHTA and CDR2 is FQGNSA in the germline V gene. V gave up 5 bases and J gave up 7 bases; unmatched junction bases: 3. This CDR3 contains 13 residues. CDR3 residues: CASSADRGNEQFF. CDR3 nucleotides: TGTGCCAGCAGCGCGGACAGGGGAAATGAGCAGTTCTTC.

In DNA, the CDR3 is TGCGCCAGCAGCCTAGCGGGAGGTGGGAATGAGCAGTTCTTC. The encoded protein is CASSLAGGGNEQFF. The chain links TRBV4-1 to TRBJ2-1, with 10 bases identical to TRBD2. V lost 4 bases, J lost 7 bases, and 4 bases stayed unmatched. CDR3 length equals 14 residues. CDR1 and CDR2 (germline): MGHRA, YSYEKL.

J is TRBJ1-3 and V is TRBV5-8; D might be TRBD1 (5 bases). CDR1 is SGHTS and CDR2 is YDEGEE in the germline V gene. The CDR3 has 14 residues. The germline V and J ends were trimmed by 4 bases and 2 bases, with 10 bases remaining between them. This CDR3 reads CASSQGVPGNTIYF. The DNA of the CDR3 is TGTGCCAGCAGCCAGGGCGTTCCTGGAAACACCATATATTTT.

The chain links TRBV5-1 to TRBJ2-1, with D maybe TRBD2 (6 bases). The CDR3 is 16 residues long. CDR1 and CDR2 from the germline V gene are SGHRS and YFSETQ. Deletions cut 4 bases from V and 0 bases from J, with 14 bases between. Written as DNA, the CDR3 is TGCGCCAGCAGCAGAACCCTGACTAGCTCCTACAATGAGCAGTTCTTC. This sequence encodes CASSRTLTSSYNEQFF.

The genes are TRBV11-2 and TRBJ1-4, with TRBD1 matching over 8 bases. V lost 4 bases, J lost 3 bases, and 7 bases stayed unmatched. Looked up from germline, CDR1 is SGHAT and CDR2 is FQNNGV. The CDR3 is 16 residues long. In DNA form, the CDR3 reads TGTGCCAGCAGCTCATACAGGGGGGTGGCTAATGAAAAACTGTTTTTT. It codes for CASSSYRGVANEKLFF.

The V and J genes are TRBV30 and TRBJ1-4, with D possibly TRBD1 on 6 matching bases. The CDR3 extends over 15 amino acids. In germline, CDR1 is GTSNPN, CDR2 SVGIG (reference sequence). V was trimmed by 2 bases and J by 4 bases, leaving 14 bases between them. CDR3 residues: CAWSSWGAFNEKLFF. The CDR3 DNA follows: TGTGCCTGGAGTTCGTGGGGGGCATTTAATGAAAAACTGTTTTTT. Full variable domain (missing parts from reference TRBV30 and TRBJ1-4): SQTIHQWPATLVQPVGSPLSLECTVEGTSNPNLYWYRQAAGRGLQLLFYSVGIGQISSEVPQNLSASRPQDRQFILSSKKLLLSDSGFYLCAWSSWGAFNEKLFFGSGTQLSVL.

This sequence joins TRBV18 and TRBJ2-5; 10 nucleotides agree with TRBD1. The V gene's germline CDR1 is KGHSH and CDR2 LQKENI. Trimming removed 2 bases from V and 4 bases from J; junction bases left unmatched: 4. This CDR3 is 15 amino acids long. In DNA, the CDR3 is TGTGCCAGCTCACCAAAGACAGGGGGCCGAGAGACCCAGTACTTC. Residues: CASSPKTGGRETQYF. Using reference TRBV18 and TRBJ2-5 for the parts outside the CDR3, the full variable domain is NAGVMQNPRHLVRRRGQEARLRCSPMKGHSHVYWYRQLPEEGLKFMVYLQKENIIDESGMPKERFSAEFPKEGPSILRIQQVVRGDSAAYFCASSPKTGGRETQYFGPGTRLLVL.

This clone showed up just a few times. The gene calls are TRBV7-3 and TRBJ2-1; D gene unclear. The CDR3 length is 13 residues. Germline V gene lookup returns CDR1 SGHTA and CDR2 FQGTGA. Trimming removed 6 bases from V and 0 bases from J, with 6 bases in between. CDR3 sequence (DNA): TGTGCCAGCAGTTGGTCCTCCTACAATGAGCAGTTCTTC. Translation: CASSWSSYNEQFF. Supplemented by reference TRBV7-3 and TRBJ2-1, the full variable domain reads GAGVSQTPSNKVTEKGKYVELRCDPISGHTALYWYRQSLGQGPEFLIYFQGTGAADDSGLPNDRFFAVRPEGSVSTLKIQRTERGDSAVYLCASSWSSYNEQFFGPGTRLTVL.